The 9 T cell receptor beta chains below all came from one sample that was sequenced in a study of blood T cell repertoires in COVID-19. The protocol was immunoSEQ multiplex PCR, while the TCRdb copy is restricted to in-frame clones and leaves out a portion. The data contain around 200,000 clones, roughly 86% of them seen just once; the ten biggest clones take up around 3.3%. The sequencing input was peripheral blood. The origin of the receptors is a man aged 65 to 85 with acute or convalescent COVID-19.

The chain couples TRBV10-3 to TRBJ2-7; D may be TRBD2 (5 bases). The CDR3 has 13 residues. The ends were cut back, 4 bases at V and 5 bases at J, with 12 bases in the middle. Germline CDR1 is ENHRY and CDR2 is SYGVKD. In nucleotides, the CDR3 is TGTGCCATCAGTGCGGGGTCAGGCAACGAGCAGTACTTC. Its protein product is CAISAGSGNEQYF.

The chain joins TRBV5-1 to TRBJ2-2, with D maybe TRBD1 (5 bases). V lost 0 bases, J lost 0 bases, and 9 bases lay in between. Germline V gene lookup returns CDR1 SGHRS and CDR2 YFSETQ. The CDR3 loop spans 16 amino acids. CDR3 DNA: TGCGCCAGCAGCTTGGGAACAGGTCCGAACACCGGGGAGCTGTTTTTT. This translates into CASSLGTGPNTGELFF.

The chain couples TRBV5-1 to TRBJ2-5, with 9 bases identical to TRBD2. The CDR3 has 16 residues. The V segment lost 1 base and the J segment 4 bases; nucleotides outside the gene matches: 8. CDR1 and CDR2 from the germline V gene are SGHRS and YFSETQ. The CDR3 is CASSLFVAGAGETQYF. The CDR3 DNA reads as TGCGCCAGCAGCTTGTTTGTAGCGGGGGCGGGAGAGACCCAGTACTTC.

This chain links TRBV19 with TRBJ2-5; 9 bases line up with TRBD1. J was trimmed by 7 bases and V by 3 bases; bases with no gene match: 6. The CDR3 sequence is 14 residues long. Germline CDR1 LNHDA, CDR2 SQIVND (reference sequence). In nucleotides, the CDR3 is TGTGCCAGTAGTATGCGGACAGGGGTAGGGACCCAGTACTTC. Amino acids: CASSMRTGVGTQYF.

This chain connects TRBV18 to TRBJ2-5, with D maybe TRBD1 (7 bases). The CDR3 extends over 15 amino acids. From germline, CDR1 is KGHSH and CDR2 LQKENI. The V and J ends lost 6 bases and 7 bases respectively, with 21 bases between them. The CDR3 is CASSQAQGGTGTQYF. The CDR3 DNA is TGTGCCAGCTCCCAAGCTCAGGGGGGCACCGGGACCCAGTACTTC.

The J gene is TRBJ2-7, the V gene TRBV28, with TRBD1 identical over 9 bases. From germline, CDR1 is MDHEN and CDR2 SYDVKM. The V gene end was trimmed by 5 bases and the J gene end by 2 bases; junction bases not matched to a gene: 7. The CDR3 length is 15 residues. CDR3 sequence reads: CASSTDRGIPYEQYF. The DNA for the CDR3 is TGTGCCAGCAGTACCGACAGGGGGATTCCCTACGAGCAGTACTTC.

This clone was found a few times. This chain joins TRBV5-5 and TRBJ2-1; tentatively, D is TRBD2 (5 bases). V was pared by 2 bases and J by 8 bases, with 14 bases between. The CDR3 loop spans 14 amino acids. Germline CDR1 is SGHKS and CDR2 is YYEKEE (reference sequence). CDR3 sequence (DNA): TGTGCCAGCAGCTTAAGTCTAGCTAGGCATGAGCAGTTCTTC. As protein: CASSLSLARHEQFF.

The rearrangement uses TRBV5-1 and TRBJ2-3, with D perhaps matching TRBD1 (7 bases). The germline V and J ends were trimmed by 5 bases and 4 bases, with 11 bases remaining between them. Germline values: CDR1 SGHRS, CDR2 YFSETQ. This CDR3 has 13 amino acids. The CDR3 nucleotides read TGCGCCAGCAGACCAGGGGGGCCAGATACGCAGTATTTT. It specifies CASRPGGPDTQYF.

The CDR3 region has the DNA TGTGCCAGCAGTTGGGGACAGGGCCCTAACTATGGCTACACCTTC. This codes for CASSWGQGPNYGYTF. This chain joins TRBV27 and TRBJ1-2, with 9 bases aligning to TRBD1. Germline V CDR1 and CDR2: MNHEY, SMNVEV (reference sequence). The CDR3 sequence is 15 residues long. J was trimmed by 0 bases and V by 4 bases; bases with no gene match: 3.